This passage covers 23 T cell receptor beta chains from one sample sequenced in a study of CD8+ T cells in alopecia areata. It was cDNA, reverse transcribed from extracted RNA, that served as the sequencing template. Assay: immunoSEQ multiplex PCR; the TCRdb copy retains only in-frame clones and omits some. The data show 150,000 to 200,000 clones, roughly 60% seen once. Sample treatment: oral pan-JAK inhibitor, 5-10 mg twice daily. The sequenced sample was CD4+ T cells sorted from blood, obtained at week 24, from a patient treated with tofacitinib. Receptors originate from a human donor with alopecia areata.

This clone is labeled as medium-sized. CDR3 in amino acids: CASSQTQGGAFF. The CDR3 DNA reads TGTGCCAGTAGTCAGACCCAGGGGGGAGCTTTCTTT. The chain joins TRBV19 to TRBJ1-1; 7 nucleotides align to TRBD1. V gave up 5 bases and J gave up 10 bases; unmatched junction bases: 7. The germline CDR1 and CDR2 sequences are LNHDA and SQIVND (reference sequence). The CDR3 runs 12 residues.

Written as DNA, the CDR3 is TGTGCCAGCAGTGGGTATTGGACAGGGGAGAATGGCTACACCTTC. Its translation is CASSGYWTGENGYTF. This chain uses TRBV6-1 with TRBJ1-2; 9 bases map to TRBD1. Looked up from germline, CDR1 is MNHNS and CDR2 is SASEGT. The CDR3 spans 15 residues. The trim removed 4 bases at V and 6 bases at J, leaving 9 bases unmatched.

CDR3 nucleotide sequence: TGTGCCTGGAGTGAGGGCAGGGGGCCCCAGCCCCAGCATTTT. It translates to CAWSEGRGPQPQHF. This chain links TRBV30 with TRBJ1-5; 8 nucleotides agree with TRBD1. The CDR3 consists of 14 residues. Trimming cost V 1 base and J 7 bases; bases outside gene matches: 6. Germline CDR1 and CDR2: GTSNPN and SVGIG (reference sequence).

This clone was seen a handful of times. The V gene is TRBV5-1, the J gene TRBJ1-1; 8 nucleotides agree with TRBD1. The V and J ends lost 3 bases and 4 bases, in that order; junction bases with no gene match: 11. The CDR3 runs to 16 residues. Looked up from germline, CDR1 is SGHRS and CDR2 is YFSETQ. CDR3 sequence: CASSSDTGGRGTEAFF. In DNA, the CDR3 is TGCGCCAGCAGCTCTGATACAGGGGGACGAGGCACTGAAGCTTTCTTT.

The rearrangement joins TRBV9 to TRBJ2-2, with D maybe TRBD1 (6 bases). V was shortened by 4 bases and J by 1 base, with 14 bases between the two germline ends. CDR3 length: 16 amino acids. The germline gives CDR1 SGDLS, CDR2 YYNGEE. The DNA of the CDR3 is TGTGCCAGCAGCCCTATTGGACAGAGGAACACCGGGGAGCTGTTTTTT. It specifies CASSPIGQRNTGELFF.

V is TRBV6-6 and J is TRBJ1-2, with TRBD1 as a possible D gene (5 bases). The ends were cut back, 6 bases at V and 0 bases at J, with 11 bases in the middle. In germline, CDR1 is MNHNY, CDR2 SVGAGI (reference sequence). This CDR3 contains 14 residues. CDR3 loop: CASRRQGPNYGYTF. Written as DNA, the CDR3 is TGTGCCAGCAGGCGCCAGGGACCTAACTATGGCTACACCTTC.

Remarks on this clone: Other DNA sequences in the sample encode the same CDR3. This chain links TRBV29-1 with TRBJ2-7; the D gene is possibly TRBD2 (5 bases). Germline CDR1 SQVTM, CDR2 ANQGSEA. The CDR3 contains 11 residues. With 4 bases removed from V and 4 bases from J, the gap between germline ends came to 8 bases. The chain's CDR3 is CSVVGGYEQYF. As DNA, the CDR3 is TGCAGCGTTGTCGGCGGGTACGAGCAGTACTTC.

This clone was counted a few times. This chain connects TRBV4-1 to TRBJ1-5; D is unresolved. CDR1 and CDR2 from the germline V gene are MGHRA and YSYEKL. The germline V and J ends were trimmed by 1 base and 7 bases, with 14 bases remaining between them. The CDR3 is 15 residues long. The CDR3 region is CASSQAPVGNQPQHF. In DNA form, the CDR3 reads TGCGCCAGCAGCCAAGCCCCCGTAGGGAACCAGCCCCAGCATTTT.

V usage is TRBV5-1 and J usage is TRBJ2-1; 11 bases are shared with TRBD2. The length of the CDR3 is 15 residues. The germline V gene encodes CDR1 SGHRS and CDR2 YFSETQ. Trimming took 4 bases from V and 5 from J; bases not matched to a gene: 5. The CDR3 loop reads CASSTTSGVNNEQFF. The CDR3 coding sequence is TGCGCCAGCAGCACGACTAGCGGGGTAAACAATGAGCAGTTCTTC.

The V call is TRBV9, the J call TRBJ1-2; no definite D call. Trimming removed 4 bases at V and 8 bases at J, with 12 bases between. The CDR3 has 12 amino acids. Germline V lookup: CDR1 SGDLS, CDR2 YYNGEE. CDR3 DNA: TGTGCCAGCAGCTCTACCCTGGGAGGCTACACCTTC. It encodes CASSSTLGGYTF.

The rearrangement joins TRBV30 to TRBJ1-2, with D hard to call. V was cut by 7 bases and J by 7 bases, with 16 bases left in between. Germline V CDR1 and CDR2: GTSNPN, SVGIG (reference sequence). The CDR3 is made up of 12 amino acids. The CDR3 DNA is TGTGCCTCACACCACAGTTCGACTGGCTACACCTTC. It translates to CASHHSSTGYTF.

The chain joins TRBV27 to TRBJ1-1, with D possibly matching TRBD1 (6 bases). The ends were cut back, 5 bases at V and 5 bases at J, with 12 bases in the middle. Per germline, CDR1 MNHEY and CDR2 SMNVEV (reference sequence). The length of the CDR3 is 13 residues. Here the CDR3 reads CASSGKGETEAFF. Written as DNA, the CDR3 is TGTGCCAGCAGTGGGAAGGGGGAGACTGAAGCTTTCTTT.

The rearrangement uses TRBV7-3 and TRBJ2-5; TRBD2 agrees at 13 bases. The CDR3 contains 16 residues. V was clipped by 2 bases and J by 3 bases; unmatched bases: 3. In germline, CDR1 is SGHTA, CDR2 FQGTGA. CDR3 in amino acids: CASSLHGTSGEETQYF. Here the CDR3 DNA reads TGTGCCAGCAGCTTACATGGGACTAGCGGGGAAGAGACCCAGTACTTC. Full variable domain (missing parts from reference TRBV7-3 and TRBJ2-5): GAGVSQTPSNKVTEKGKYVELRCDPISGHTALYWYRQSLGQGPEFLIYFQGTGAADDSGLPNDRFFAVRPEGSVSTLKIQRTERGDSAVYLCASSLHGTSGEETQYFGPGTRLLVL.

The V gene is TRBV6-5, the J gene TRBJ2-7; D perhaps matches TRBD2 (6 bases). The CDR3 length is 15 residues. The V gene lost 0 bases and the J gene lost 0 bases, with 9 bases spanning the gap. The germline V gene encodes CDR1 MNHEY and CDR2 SVGAGI. Here the CDR3 reads CASSYSLGSSYEQYF. The CDR3 nucleotides are TGTGCCAGCAGTTACTCACTCGGGAGCTCCTACGAGCAGTACTTC.

CDR3 sequence reads: CASSLGSGQPQHF. DNA for the CDR3: TGCGCCAGCAGCTTGGGCAGCGGTCAGCCCCAGCATTTT. This chain joins TRBV5-1 and TRBJ1-5, with D hard to call. Trimming pared 0 bases from V and 6 bases from J, leaving 7 bases between. Germline V gene sequence: CDR1 SGHRS, CDR2 YFSETQ. The CDR3 is 13 amino acids.

This clone showed up just a few times. This chain links TRBV10-3 with TRBJ1-2; D gene uncertain. Trimming cost V 2 bases and J 6 bases, with 7 bases left between them. This CDR3 region has 12 residues. CDR1 is ENHRY and CDR2 is SYGVKD in the germline V gene. CDR3 sequence (DNA): TGTGCCATCAGTGAGACGGGCGATGGCTACACCTTC. Amino acid sequence: CAISETGDGYTF.

This sequence joins TRBV7-2 and TRBJ1-3; D call uncertain. V was clipped by 5 bases and J by 0 bases, with 8 bases between them. The CDR3 runs 14 residues. Per the germline V gene, CDR1 is SGHTA and CDR2 is FQGNSA. The CDR3 DNA is TGTGCCAGCAGCACAATGGCCTCTGGAAACACCATATATTTT. Its translation: CASSTMASGNTIYF.

The chain joins TRBV18 to TRBJ1-2; tentatively, D is TRBD1 (6 bases). Germline V gene data show CDR1 as KGHSH and CDR2 as LQKENI. Deletions cut 1 base from V and 6 bases from J, with 12 bases between. This CDR3 comprises 14 residues. The chain's CDR3 is CASSPLAGADGYTF. The CDR3 bases are TGTGCCAGCTCACCACTGGCAGGGGCTGATGGCTACACCTTC.

The chain employs TRBV29-1 and TRBJ2-1, with D unresolved. CDR3 length: 12 amino acids. Germline CDR1 and CDR2: SQVTM and ANQGSEA. V lost 7 bases and J lost 5, with 12 bases in between. The CDR3 is CSASSTDNEQFF. The CDR3 bases are TGCAGCGCCAGCTCGACCGACAATGAGCAGTTCTTC.

The genes are TRBV7-3 and TRBJ2-1, with TRBD2 matching over 7 bases. There are 14 residues in the CDR3. V gave up 5 bases and J gave up 4 bases; unmatched junction bases: 5. CDR1 is SGHTA, CDR2 FQGTGA, per germline. CDR3 region: CASSEPGLYNEQFF. CDR3 DNA sequence: TGTGCCAGCAGCGAACCGGGACTATACAATGAGCAGTTCTTC.

The chain couples TRBV5-1 to TRBJ2-3; D could derive from TRBD1 or TRBD2 (5 bases each). From germline, CDR1 is SGHRS and CDR2 YFSETQ. CDR3 size: 15 residues. The germline V and J ends were trimmed by 2 bases and 6 bases, with 16 bases remaining between them. The CDR3 loop reads CASSLTGTRHDTQYF. Here the CDR3 DNA reads TGCGCCAGCAGCTTAACCGGGACCCGCCACGATACGCAGTATTTT.

This rearrangement joins TRBV11-3 to TRBJ1-1; the D is unclear. The CDR3 is made up of 12 amino acids. Germline assignment: CDR1 SGHNT and CDR2 YENEEA. Trimming removed 5 bases at V and 1 base at J, with 5 bases between. DNA for the CDR3: TGTGCCAGCAGCCCTGGGAACACTGAAGCTTTCTTT. It specifies CASSPGNTEAFF. The full variable domain, in which reference TRBV11-3 and TRBJ1-1 provide the parts outside the CDR3, is EAGVVQSPRYKIIEKKQPVAFWCNPISGHNTLYWYLQNLGQGPELLIRYENEEAVDDSQLPKDRFSAERLKGVDSTLKIQPAELGDSAVYLCASSPGNTEAFFGQGTRLTVV.

The rearrangement uses TRBV30 and TRBJ1-2, with D possibly being TRBD1 (5 bases). The germline CDR1 and CDR2 sequences are GTSNPN and SVGIG (reference sequence). V was pared by 1 base and J by 7 bases, with 7 bases between. The CDR3 runs to 11 residues. The DNA of the CDR3 is TGTGCCTGGAGTGCAGGGTTTGGCTACACCTTC. Protein: CAWSAGFGYTF.